This record covers a single T cell receptor (beta chain). V was trimmed by 4 bases and J by 2 bases, leaving 15 bases between them. Germline V gives CDR1 GTSNPN, CDR2 SVGIG (reference sequence). The CDR3 covers 15 residues. TCRdb's copy holds only in-frame clones and misses some; the assay was immunoSEQ multiplex PCR. The sample contains some 270,000 clones, roughly 90% of which appear only once. This entry comes from a study of blood T cell repertoires in COVID-19. As for the study in general: The origin of the acute and convalescent COVID-19 samples was the United States, Italy and Spain.

The TCR was taken from a woman between 40 and 55 years old who had recovered from COVID-19. The chain links TRBV30 to TRBJ2-4, with D perhaps TRBD2 (6 bases). Input material: PBMCs or T cells enriched from blood (not recorded which). The CDR3 sequence: CAWTSEGRPKNIQYF. In nucleotides, the CDR3 is TGTGCCTGGACTAGCGAGGGTAGGCCCAAAAACATTCAGTACTTC. The full variable domain, with the rest looked up from reference TRBV30 and TRBJ2-4, is SQTIHQWPATLVQPVGSPLSLECTVEGTSNPNLYWYRQAAGRGLQLLFYSVGIGQISSEVPQNLSASRPQDRQFILSSKKLLLSDSGFYLCAWTSEGRPKNIQYFGAGTRLSVL.